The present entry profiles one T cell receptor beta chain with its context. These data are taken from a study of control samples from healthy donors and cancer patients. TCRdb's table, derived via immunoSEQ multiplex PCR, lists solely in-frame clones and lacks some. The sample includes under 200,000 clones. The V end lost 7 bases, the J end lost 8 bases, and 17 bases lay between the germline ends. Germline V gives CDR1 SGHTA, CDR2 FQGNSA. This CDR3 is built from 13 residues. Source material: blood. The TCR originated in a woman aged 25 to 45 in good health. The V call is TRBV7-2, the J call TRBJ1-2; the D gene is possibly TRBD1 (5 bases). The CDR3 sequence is CASTPPGPQGYTF. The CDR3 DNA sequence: TGTGCCAGCACCCCGCCGGGACCTCAGGGCTACACCTTC.